This T cell receptor (beta chain) derives from a study of blood T cell repertoires in COVID-19. This table comes from immunoSEQ multiplex PCR, and its TCRdb copy is limited to in-frame clones, with some not included. The table shows some 150,000 clones, with approximately 86% occurring only once. Per the germline V gene, CDR1 is LNHNV and CDR2 is YYDKDF (reference sequence). V gave up 2 bases and J gave up 6 bases; unmatched junction bases: 7. The CDR3 covers 16 residues. This TCR was sampled from a woman in her fifties or sixties with acute or convalescent COVID-19. This chain uses TRBV15 with TRBJ2-1, with 10 bases lining up with TRBD2. Sequencing used peripheral blood. The DNA for the CDR3 is TGTGCCACCAGCAGACTAGCGGGGGCCCTTACCAATGAGCAGTTCTTC. Translation gives CATSRLAGALTNEQFF.